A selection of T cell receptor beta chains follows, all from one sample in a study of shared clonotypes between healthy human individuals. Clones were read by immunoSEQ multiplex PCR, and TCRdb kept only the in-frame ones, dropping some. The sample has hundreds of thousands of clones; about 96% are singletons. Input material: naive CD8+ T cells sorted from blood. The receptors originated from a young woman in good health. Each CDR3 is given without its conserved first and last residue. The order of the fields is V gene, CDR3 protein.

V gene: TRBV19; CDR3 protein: ASSIDSEGRETEAF
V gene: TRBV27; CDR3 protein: ASSVDRISYNEQF
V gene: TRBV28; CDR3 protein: ASSPQLQETQY
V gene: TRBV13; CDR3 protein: ASSVLLAGGHYNEQF
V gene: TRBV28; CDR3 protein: ASSFGYSYEQY
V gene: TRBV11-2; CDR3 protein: ASSLGRLTYNEQF
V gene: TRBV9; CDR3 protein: ASSTGASANYGYT
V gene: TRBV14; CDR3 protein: ASSPGGPYGYT
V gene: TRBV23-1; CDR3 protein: ASSQPAGTGDHEQY
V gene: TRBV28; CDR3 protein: ASSPGLAFEQY
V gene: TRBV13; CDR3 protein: ASSSRGLAGNQY
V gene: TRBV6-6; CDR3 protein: ASGPDSQNQPQH
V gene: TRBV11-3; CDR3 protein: ASSYRGPSYEQY
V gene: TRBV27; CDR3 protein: ASSTSGLYGYT
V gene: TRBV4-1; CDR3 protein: ASSQAAGSFGYGYT
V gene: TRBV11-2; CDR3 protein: ASSTGSTNGYT
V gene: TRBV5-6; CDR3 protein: ASSFESYEQY
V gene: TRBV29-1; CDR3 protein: SVVATTYNEQF
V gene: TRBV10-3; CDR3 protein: AISEVWGTSGGEQY
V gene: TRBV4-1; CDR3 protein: ASSQTRPLAGGTNTGELF
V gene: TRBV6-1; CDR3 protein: ASLTRALAKNIQY
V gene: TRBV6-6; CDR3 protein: ASSYSGPILDEQF
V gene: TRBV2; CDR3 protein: ASSELNTEAF
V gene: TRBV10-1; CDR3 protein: ASSEGTGELF
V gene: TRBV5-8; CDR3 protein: ASSPRQANYGYT
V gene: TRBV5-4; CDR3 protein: ASSLVGGAYNEQF
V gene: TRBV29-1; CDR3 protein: SGGPNEQF
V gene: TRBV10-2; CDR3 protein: ATHPRGYYEQY
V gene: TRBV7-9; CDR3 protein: ASSQGTGGHDGYT
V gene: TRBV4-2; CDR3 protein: ASSPRGPTYNEQF
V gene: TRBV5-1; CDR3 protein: ASSLAGSSYNEQF
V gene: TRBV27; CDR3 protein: ASSLRQGYEKLF
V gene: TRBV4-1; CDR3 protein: ASSQPPRGGTNEQF
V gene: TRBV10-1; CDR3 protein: ANPLKRLAGVTGELF
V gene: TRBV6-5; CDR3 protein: ASTAGRTANTEAF
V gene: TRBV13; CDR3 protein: ASSQRTSGTYNEQF
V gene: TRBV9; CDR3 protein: ASSVTASGNTIY
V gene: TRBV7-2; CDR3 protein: ASSLADPGPNTGELF
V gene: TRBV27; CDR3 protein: ASSPGLINQPQH
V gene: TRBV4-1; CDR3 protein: ASSQGEVSYEQY
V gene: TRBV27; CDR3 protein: ASSLNPQGPRDTEAF
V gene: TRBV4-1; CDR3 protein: ASSQVEGGAF
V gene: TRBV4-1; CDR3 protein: ASQTPAGEQF
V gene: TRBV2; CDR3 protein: ASSDTGVETQY
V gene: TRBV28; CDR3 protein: ASRVEWDNSPLH
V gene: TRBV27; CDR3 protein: ASRPGQGLEQY
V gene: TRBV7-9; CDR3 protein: ASGTGELF
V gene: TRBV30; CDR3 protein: AWDAAGPNSPLH
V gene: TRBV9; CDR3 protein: ASSSGRTDTQY
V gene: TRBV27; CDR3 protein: ASSLSSGAYNEQF
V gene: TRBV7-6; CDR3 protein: ASSFGDGDSYEQY
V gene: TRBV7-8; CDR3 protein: ASSLGMRHDGYT
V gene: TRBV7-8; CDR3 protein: ASSSPGRLNEKLF
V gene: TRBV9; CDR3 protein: ASSVAGGSDEQF
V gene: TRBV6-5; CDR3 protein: ASSSPGLAYQETQY
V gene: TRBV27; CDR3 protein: ASSLGGAYTEAF